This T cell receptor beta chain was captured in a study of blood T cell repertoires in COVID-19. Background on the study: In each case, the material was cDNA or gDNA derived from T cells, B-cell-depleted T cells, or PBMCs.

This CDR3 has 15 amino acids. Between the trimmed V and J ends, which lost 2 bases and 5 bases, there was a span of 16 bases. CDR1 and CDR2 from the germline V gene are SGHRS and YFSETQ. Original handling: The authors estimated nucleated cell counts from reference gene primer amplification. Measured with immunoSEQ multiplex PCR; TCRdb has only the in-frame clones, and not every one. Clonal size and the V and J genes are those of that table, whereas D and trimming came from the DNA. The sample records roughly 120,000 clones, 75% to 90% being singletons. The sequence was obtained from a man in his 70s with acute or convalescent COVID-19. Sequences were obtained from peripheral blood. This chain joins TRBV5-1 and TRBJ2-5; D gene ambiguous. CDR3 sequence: CASSFESSPSETQYF. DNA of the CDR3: TGCGCCAGCAGCTTCGAGTCTTCCCCCTCGGAGACCCAGTACTTC. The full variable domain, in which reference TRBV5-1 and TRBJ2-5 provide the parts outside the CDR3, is KAGVTQTPRYLIKTRGQQVTLSCSPISGHRSVSWYQQTPGQGLQFLFEYFSETQRNKGNFPGRFSGRQFSNSRSEMNVSTLELGDSALYLCASSFESSPSETQYFGPGTRLLVL.